This TCR beta chain was recorded in a study of graft-versus-host responses after intestinal transplantation. Study in general: Transplants given to recipients were multivisceral, liver-intestinal, or isolated intestinal. All of the recipients had induction that used anti-thymocyte globulin, then tacrolimus and steroids for two to three years.

This clone was observed once. Its specificity is unknown. The sample carries other DNA sequences with the same CDR3. Germline V gene sequence: CDR1 SEHNR, CDR2 FQNEAQ (reference sequence). This CDR3 spans 13 amino acids. V was cut by 6 bases and J by 4 bases, with 13 bases left in between. Whole-study results and caveats: GvH clones were found in recipient marrow; some appeared first in ileum or blood.

Here immunoSEQ multiplex PCR was the method, and the copy in TCRdb shows in-frame clones only, minus some. This sample has over 75,000 clones; roughly 86% occur once, and the top ten carry over 1.3%. This clonotype originated in a human patient who received an intestinal transplant, so some T cells may come from the graft donor. This specimen was PBMCs, taken 255 days after intestinal transplant. This rearrangement joins TRBV7-9 to TRBJ2-7, with D perhaps TRBD1 (5 bases). The CDR3 nucleotides are TGTGCCAGCAGTCCGGGCCAGGGTTACGAGCAGTACTTC. As protein: CASSPGQGYEQYF.